These T cell receptor beta chains were read from a single sample in a study of CD8 T cells in Susac syndrome. Via MiXCR, TCRdb re-called the immunoSEQ multiplex PCR reads, giving one row per CDR3 protein. The sample carries approximately 210,000 distinct CDR3 sequences, about 94% recorded once. The specimen sequenced was CD4+ T cells from PBMCs. These receptors were taken from a human donor with Susac syndrome. Each CDR3 is given with its conserved first and last residue. Fields, in order: clone size, D gene, V gene, J gene, CDR3 protein, CDR3 DNA. A D gene is named only where the DNA matches it firmly. A row's size may be missing; if present it is once, few, many or a size class.

.	.	TRBV20-1	TRBJ2-5	CSASQGETQYF	TGCAGTGCTAGTCAGGGCGAGACCCAGTACTTC
.	.	TRBV6-6	TRBJ2-2	CASSSRRDTGELFF	TGTGCCAGCAGTTCCCGTCGTGACACCGGGGAGCTGTTTTTT
.	.	TRBV12-3/TRBV12-4	TRBJ1-1	CASSFGSYTEAFF	TGTGCCAGCAGTTTTGGCAGTTACACTGAAGCTTTCTTT
.	.	TRBV5-1	TRBJ1-5	CASSLGGQEPQHF	TGCGCCAGCAGCTTGGGAGGGCAGGAGCCCCAGCATTTT
.	.	TRBV30	TRBJ1-4	CAWTLRGGVDEKLFF	TGTGCCTGGACGCTTCGGGGGGGTGTAGATGAAAAACTGTTTTTT
.	TRBD2	TRBV20-1	TRBJ2-5	CSVPLGTSGQETQYF	TGCAGTGTTCCGCTCGGGACTAGCGGCCAAGAGACCCAGTACTTC
.	.	TRBV19	TRBJ2-7	CASRQAYEQYF	TGTGCCAGTAGGCAAGCCTACGAGCAGTACTTC
.	.	TRBV30	TRBJ2-7	CAWSVGVNEQYF	TGTGCCTGGAGTGTGGGAGTAAACGAGCAGTACTTC
.	.	TRBV29-1	TRBJ2-5	CSVDRGLRETQYF	TGCAGCGTTGATCGCGGACTTAGAGAGACCCAGTACTTC
.	.	TRBV19	TRBJ1-2	CASISRENYGYTF	TGTGCCAGTATCAGCAGGGAAAACTATGGCTACACCTTC
.	.	TRBV25-1	TRBJ2-5	CASSGAQGGAQYF	TGTGCCAGCAGTGGGGCCCAGGGTGGCGCCCAGTACTTC
.	TRBD2	TRBV6-1	TRBJ2-1	CASSETSGGDIEQFF	TGTGCCAGCAGTGAGACTAGCGGGGGGGACATAGAGCAGTTCTTC
.	.	TRBV7-2	TRBJ2-7	CASSPPLVFYEQYF	TGTGCCAGCAGCCCCCCCTTAGTATTCTACGAGCAGTACTTC
.	.	TRBV30	TRBJ1-1	CAWSRGYGTEAFF	TGTGCCTGGAGTCGGGGGTACGGCACTGAAGCTTTCTTT
.	.	TRBV7-2	TRBJ2-3	CASSPVVAADTQYF	TGTGCCAGCAGCCCCGTGGTGGCCGCAGATACGCAGTATTTT
.	.	TRBV20-1	TRBJ2-5	CSARDPVPSGETQYF	TGCAGTGCTAGAGATCCAGTTCCAAGCGGGGAGACCCAGTACTTC
once	TRBD2	TRBV29-1	TRBJ2-5	CSVEGAGDLQETQYF	TGCAGCGTTGAAGGAGCGGGAGATCTCCAAGAGACCCAGTACTTC
.	.	TRBV28	TRBJ1-2	CASSLLDADGYTF	TGTGCCAGCAGTTTATTGGACGCCGACGGCTACACCTTC
.	TRBD2	TRBV19	TRBJ2-5	CASSGGAVGETQYF	TGTGCCAGTAGCGGGGGGGCCGTGGGAGAGACCCAGTACTTC
.	.	TRBV20-1	TRBJ2-5	CSATGAQETQYF	TGCAGTGCTACAGGAGCGCAAGAGACCCAGTACTTC